The 8 T cell receptor beta chains reported below all come from one sample, sequenced in a study of TIL therapy for anti-PD-1-resistant metastatic lung cancer. Sequencing used immunoSEQ v3. The protocol was immunoSEQ multiplex PCR, while the TCRdb copy is restricted to in-frame clones and leaves out a portion. The sample consists of 60,000 or so clones, about 69% of them appearing once. The time point here: pre-treatment sample, taken before nivolumab and TIL therapy. This material consisted of blood, taken at baseline. The origin of the receptors is a person between 25 and 80 years old with non-small cell lung cancer.

Written as DNA, the CDR3 is TGTGCCAGCAGCTTGGACCTCGGCGGGCATTACAATGAGCAGTTCTTC. Translation: CASSLDLGGHYNEQFF. The rearrangement links TRBV5-6 to TRBJ2-1, with D tentatively TRBD2 (5 bases). Trimming took 0 bases from V and 4 from J, leaving 14 bases between them. Germline V gene lookup returns CDR1 SGHDT and CDR2 YYEEEE. The CDR3 loop spans 16 amino acids.

CDR3 in DNA: TGTGCCAGCAGCTTTAATGGCGTGGGTTCACCCCTCCACTTT. This translates into CASSFNGVGSPLHF. The J gene is TRBJ1-6, the V gene TRBV7-2, with D unclear. V lost 3 bases and J lost 9, with 12 bases in between. The CDR3 is made up of 14 amino acids. Per germline, CDR1 SGHTA and CDR2 FQGNSA.

This clone was seen a handful of times. The chain uses TRBV2 and TRBJ1-1; 7 nucleotides agree with TRBD1. Germline V lookup: CDR1 SNHLY, CDR2 FYNNEI. The CDR3 runs to 14 residues. The V and J ends lost 8 bases and 0 bases, in that order; junction bases with no gene match: 6. As DNA, the CDR3 is TGTGCCAGCGCCCGGGACAGCTTGAACACTGAAGCTTTCTTT. Translating gives CASARDSLNTEAFF.

This chain uses TRBV5-8 with TRBJ1-3; the match to TRBD1 covers 9 bases. Losses at the gene ends were 5 bases for V and 3 bases for J; bases not matched to a gene: 9. The germline V gene has CDR1 SGHTS and CDR2 YDEGEE. This CDR3 has 16 residues. The chain's CDR3 is CASRIIQGADGNTIYF. The CDR3 DNA is TGTGCCAGCAGGATCATACAGGGGGCGGATGGAAACACCATATATTTT.

The V gene is TRBV25-1, the J gene TRBJ1-2; 8 bases line up with TRBD1. The V gene's germline CDR1 is MGHDK and CDR2 SYGVNS. V lost 6 bases, J lost 8 bases, and 20 bases stayed unmatched. This CDR3 is built from 17 residues. The CDR3 DNA is TGTGCCAGCAGCGACCCCTACAGGGGGGCAGGGGTGAGCGGCTACACCTTC. This codes for CASSDPYRGAGVSGYTF.

The chain combines TRBV15 with TRBJ1-2; D is ambiguous. Germline V gene sequence: CDR1 LNHNV, CDR2 YYDKDF (reference sequence). This CDR3 contains 12 residues. V dropped 4 bases and J dropped 2 bases, with 5 bases sitting between them. CDR3 bases: TGTGCCACCAGCATGCAAAACTATGGCTACACCTTC. This encodes CATSMQNYGYTF.

Only a few counts were recorded for this clone. CDR3 DNA sequence: TGTGCCAGCAGCTCCTCGGGGACAGGGTTAGGGGAGCAGTACTTC. Translated, it gives CASSSSGTGLGEQYF. This chain connects TRBV7-6 to TRBJ2-7; TRBD1 aligns across 9 bases. The germline CDR1 and CDR2 sequences are SGHVS and FNYEAQ. This CDR3 region has 15 residues. The junction had 11 bases not matched to a gene; V was cut back by 4 bases and J by 7 bases.

This chain connects TRBV5-1 to TRBJ2-7, with 12 bases matching TRBD2. The length of the CDR3 is 14 residues. J was trimmed by 6 bases and V by 2 bases; bases with no gene match: 3. Germline V gene lookup returns CDR1 SGHRS and CDR2 YFSETQ. CDR3 loop: CASSFWTSGVEQYF. CDR3 sequence (DNA): TGCGCCAGCAGCTTCTGGACTAGCGGGGTCGAGCAGTACTTC.